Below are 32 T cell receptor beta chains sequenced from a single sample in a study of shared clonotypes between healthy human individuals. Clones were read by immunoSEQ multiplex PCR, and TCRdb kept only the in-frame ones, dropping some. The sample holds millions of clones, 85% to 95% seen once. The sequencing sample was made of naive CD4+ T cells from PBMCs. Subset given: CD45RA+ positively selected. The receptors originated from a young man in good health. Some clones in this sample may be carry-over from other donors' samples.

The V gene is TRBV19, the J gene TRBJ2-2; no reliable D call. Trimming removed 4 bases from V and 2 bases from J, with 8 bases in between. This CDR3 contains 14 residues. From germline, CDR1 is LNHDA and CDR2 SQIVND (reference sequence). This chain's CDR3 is CASSSLANTGELFF. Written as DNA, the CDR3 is TGTGCCAGTAGTAGCCTGGCAAACACCGGGGAGCTGTTTTTT.

CDR3 DNA sequence: TGTGCCAGCAGCCCCCTACAGGGCGACAATGAGCAGTTCTTC. Protein sequence: CASSPLQGDNEQFF. The chain employs TRBV11-1 and TRBJ2-1; a possible D gene is TRBD1 (6 bases). CDR1 and CDR2 from the germline V gene are SGHAT and FQDESV (reference sequence). CDR3 length equals 14 residues. V shed 5 bases and J shed 5 bases, with 13 bases lying between them.

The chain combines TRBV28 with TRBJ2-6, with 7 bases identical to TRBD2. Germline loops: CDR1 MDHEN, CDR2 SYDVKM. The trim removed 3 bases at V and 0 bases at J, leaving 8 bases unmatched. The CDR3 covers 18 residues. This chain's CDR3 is CASSLTGLVNSGANVLTF. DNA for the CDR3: TGTGCCAGCAGTTTGACCGGACTAGTGAACTCTGGGGCCAACGTCCTGACTTTC.

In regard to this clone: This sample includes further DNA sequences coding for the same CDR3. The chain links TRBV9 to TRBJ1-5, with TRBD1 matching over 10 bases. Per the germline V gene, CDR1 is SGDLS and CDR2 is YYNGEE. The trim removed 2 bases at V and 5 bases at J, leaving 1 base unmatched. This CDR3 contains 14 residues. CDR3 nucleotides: TGTGCCAGCAGCGTGACAGGGGGCGATCAGCCCCAGCATTTT. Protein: CASSVTGGDQPQHF.

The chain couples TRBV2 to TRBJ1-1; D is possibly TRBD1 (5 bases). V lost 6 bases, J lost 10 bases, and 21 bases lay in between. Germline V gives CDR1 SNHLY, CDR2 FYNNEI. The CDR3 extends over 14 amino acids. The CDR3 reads CASSPRGLPSGAFF. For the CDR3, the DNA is TGTGCCAGCAGCCCAAGGGGACTTCCTAGTGGAGCTTTCTTT.

CDR3 coding DNA: TGTGCCAGCAGCCAGGTGGGGGGAATCCAAGAGACCCAGTACTTC. Encoded protein: CASSQVGGIQETQYF. J is TRBJ2-5 and V is TRBV7-9; tentatively, D is TRBD2 (6 bases). The V gene's germline CDR1 is SEHNR and CDR2 FQNEAQ (reference sequence). The CDR3 loop spans 15 amino acids. Trimming took off 5 bases at V and 1 base at J, with 14 bases between the two ends.

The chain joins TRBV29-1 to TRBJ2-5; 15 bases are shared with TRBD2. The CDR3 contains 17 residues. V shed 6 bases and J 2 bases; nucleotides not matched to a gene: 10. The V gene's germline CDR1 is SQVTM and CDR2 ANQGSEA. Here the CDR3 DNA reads TGCAGCGTCACCGGGACTAGCGGGAGGCCGCCTCAAGAGACCCAGTACTTC. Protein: CSVTGTSGRPPQETQYF. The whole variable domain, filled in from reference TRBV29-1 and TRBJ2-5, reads SAVISQKPSRDICQRGTSLTIQCQVDSQVTMMFWYRQQPGQSLTLIATANQGSEATYESGFVIDKFPISRPNLTFSTLTVSNMSPEDSSIYLCSVTGTSGRPPQETQYFGPGTRLLVL.

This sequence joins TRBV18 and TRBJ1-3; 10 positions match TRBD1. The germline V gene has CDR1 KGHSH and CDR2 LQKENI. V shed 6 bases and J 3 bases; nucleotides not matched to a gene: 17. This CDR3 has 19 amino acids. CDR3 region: CASSFTGTGEKAIGNTIYF. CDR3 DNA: TGTGCCAGCTCCTTTACCGGGACAGGGGAGAAAGCCATTGGAAACACCATATATTTT.

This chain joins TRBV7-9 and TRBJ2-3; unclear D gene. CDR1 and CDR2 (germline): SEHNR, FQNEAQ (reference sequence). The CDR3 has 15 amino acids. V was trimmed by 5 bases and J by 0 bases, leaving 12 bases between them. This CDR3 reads CASSNPRASTDTQYF. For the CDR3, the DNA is TGTGCCAGCAGCAACCCACGGGCTAGCACAGATACGCAGTATTTT.

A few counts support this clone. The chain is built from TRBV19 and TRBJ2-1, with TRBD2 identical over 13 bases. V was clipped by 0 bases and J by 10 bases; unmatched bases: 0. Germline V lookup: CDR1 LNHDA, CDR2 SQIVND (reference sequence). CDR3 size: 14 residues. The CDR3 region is CASSIEGLAGEQFF. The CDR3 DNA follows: TGTGCCAGTAGTATAGAGGGACTAGCGGGAGAGCAGTTCTTC.

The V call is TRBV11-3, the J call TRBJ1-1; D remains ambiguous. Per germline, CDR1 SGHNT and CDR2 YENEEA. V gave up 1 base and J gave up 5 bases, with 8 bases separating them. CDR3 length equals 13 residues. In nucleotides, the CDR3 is TGTGCCAGCAGCTTAGCCGGGCATACTGAAGCTTTCTTT. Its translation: CASSLAGHTEAFF. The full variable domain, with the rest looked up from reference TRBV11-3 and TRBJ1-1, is EAGVVQSPRYKIIEKKQPVAFWCNPISGHNTLYWYLQNLGQGPELLIRYENEEAVDDSQLPKDRFSAERLKGVDSTLKIQPAELGDSAVYLCASSLAGHTEAFFGQGTRLTVV.

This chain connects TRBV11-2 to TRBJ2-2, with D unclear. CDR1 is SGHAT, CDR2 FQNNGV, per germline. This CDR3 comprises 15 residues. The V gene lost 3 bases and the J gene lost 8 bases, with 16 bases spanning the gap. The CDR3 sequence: CASSLMSMHGGELFF. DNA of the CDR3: TGTGCCAGCAGCTTGATGAGCATGCACGGGGGGGAGCTGTTTTTT. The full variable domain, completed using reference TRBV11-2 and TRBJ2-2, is EAGVAQSPRYKIIEKRQSVAFWCNPISGHATLYWYQQILGQGPKLLIQFQNNGVVDDSQLPKDRFSAERLKGVDSTLKIQPAKLEDSAVYLCASSLMSMHGGELFFGEGSRLTVL.

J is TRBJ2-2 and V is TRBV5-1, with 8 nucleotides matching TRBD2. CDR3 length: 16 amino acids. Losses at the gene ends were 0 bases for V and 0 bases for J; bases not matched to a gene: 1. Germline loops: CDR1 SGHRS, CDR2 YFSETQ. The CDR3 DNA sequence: TGCGCCAGCAGCTTGGGGACTAGCTCGAACACCGGGGAGCTGTTTTTT. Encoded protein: CASSLGTSSNTGELFF.

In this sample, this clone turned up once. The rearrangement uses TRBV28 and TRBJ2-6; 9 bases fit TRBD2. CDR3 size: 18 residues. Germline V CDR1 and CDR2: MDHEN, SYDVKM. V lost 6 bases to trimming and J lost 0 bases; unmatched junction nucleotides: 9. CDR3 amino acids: CASSVAGEIDSGANVLTF. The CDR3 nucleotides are TGTGCCAGCAGCGTAGCGGGGGAGATAGACTCTGGGGCCAACGTCCTGACTTTC.

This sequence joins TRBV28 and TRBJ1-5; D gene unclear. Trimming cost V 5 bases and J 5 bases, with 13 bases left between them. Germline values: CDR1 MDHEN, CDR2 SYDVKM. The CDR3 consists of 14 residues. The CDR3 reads CASSRPDGHQPQHF. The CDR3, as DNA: TGTGCCAGCAGTAGGCCCGACGGTCATCAGCCCCAGCATTTT.

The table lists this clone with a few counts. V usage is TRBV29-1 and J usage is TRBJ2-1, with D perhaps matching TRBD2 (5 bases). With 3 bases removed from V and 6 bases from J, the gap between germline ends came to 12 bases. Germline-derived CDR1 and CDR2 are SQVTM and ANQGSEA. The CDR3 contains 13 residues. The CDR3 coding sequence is TGCAGCGTTGAGGACTGGCTCCGCAATGAGCAGTTCTTC. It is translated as CSVEDWLRNEQFF.

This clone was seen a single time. The DNA of the CDR3 is TGTGCCAGCAGCGGCCTGGGAGGATCCTACGAGCAGTACTTC. It is translated as CASSGLGGSYEQYF. The genes are TRBV11-2 and TRBJ2-7, with TRBD2 as a possible D gene (6 bases). V lost 5 bases and J lost 1, with 12 bases in between. Germline-derived CDR1 and CDR2 are SGHAT and FQNNGV. The CDR3 spans 14 residues.

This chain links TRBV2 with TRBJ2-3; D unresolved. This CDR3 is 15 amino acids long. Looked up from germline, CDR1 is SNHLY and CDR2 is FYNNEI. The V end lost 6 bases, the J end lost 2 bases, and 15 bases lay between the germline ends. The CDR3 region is CASSRNIRPTDTQYF. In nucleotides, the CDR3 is TGTGCCAGCAGCCGAAACATTAGACCCACAGATACGCAGTATTTT.

The CDR3 DNA reads TGTGCCAGCAGTTTCCTCGGAGCTAACTATGGCTACACCTTC. This codes for CASSFLGANYGYTF. The chain links TRBV28 to TRBJ1-2; D gene uncertain. The V and J ends lost 3 bases and 0 bases respectively, with 8 bases between them. This CDR3 region has 14 residues. Germline V CDR1 and CDR2: MDHEN, SYDVKM.

Written as DNA, the CDR3 is TGTGCCTGGAGCACGCCGGGACGGCCGCAGTACTTC. Encoded protein: CAWSTPGRPQYF. The chain links TRBV30 to TRBJ2-5, with D perhaps being TRBD1 or TRBD2 (5 bases each). CDR3 length equals 12 residues. The V gene lost 3 bases and the J gene lost 11 bases, with 16 bases spanning the gap. Germline CDR1 and CDR2: GTSNPN and SVGIG (reference sequence).

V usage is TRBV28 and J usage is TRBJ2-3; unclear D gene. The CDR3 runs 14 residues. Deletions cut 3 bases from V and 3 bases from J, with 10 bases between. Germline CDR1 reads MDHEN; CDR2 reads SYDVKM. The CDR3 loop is CASSFGVETDTQYF. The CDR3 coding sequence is TGTGCCAGCAGTTTTGGTGTCGAGACAGATACGCAGTATTTT. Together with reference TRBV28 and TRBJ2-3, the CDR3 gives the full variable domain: DVKVTQSSRYLVKRTGEKVFLECVQDMDHENMFWYRQDPGLGLRLIYFSYDVKMKEKGDIPEGYSVSREKKERFSLILESASTNQTSMYLCASSFGVETDTQYFGPGTRLTVL.

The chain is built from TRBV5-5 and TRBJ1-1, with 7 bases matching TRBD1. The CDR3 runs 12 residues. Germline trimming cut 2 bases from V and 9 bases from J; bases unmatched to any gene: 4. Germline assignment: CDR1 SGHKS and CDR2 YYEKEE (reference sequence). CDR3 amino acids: CASSLWGQKAFF. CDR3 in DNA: TGTGCCAGCAGCTTATGGGGACAGAAAGCTTTCTTT.

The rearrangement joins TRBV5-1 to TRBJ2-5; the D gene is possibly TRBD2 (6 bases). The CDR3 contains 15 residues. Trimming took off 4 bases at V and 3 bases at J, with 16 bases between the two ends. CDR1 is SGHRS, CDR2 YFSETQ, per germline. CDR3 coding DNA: TGCGCCAGCAGCGGAACCGGGACTTCCGAAGAGACCCAGTACTTC. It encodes CASSGTGTSEETQYF.

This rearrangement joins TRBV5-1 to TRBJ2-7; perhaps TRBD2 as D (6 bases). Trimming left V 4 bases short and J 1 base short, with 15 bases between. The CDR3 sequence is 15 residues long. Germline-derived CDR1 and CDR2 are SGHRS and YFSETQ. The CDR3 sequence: CASSPRGAGSYEQYF. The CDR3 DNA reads TGCGCCAGCAGCCCCAGAGGTGCGGGGTCCTACGAGCAGTACTTC.

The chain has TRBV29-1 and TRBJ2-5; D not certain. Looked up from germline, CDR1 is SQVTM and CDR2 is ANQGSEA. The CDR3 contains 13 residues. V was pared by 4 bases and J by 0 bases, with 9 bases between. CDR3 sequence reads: CSVAGQNQETQYF. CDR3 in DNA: TGCAGCGTTGCCGGGCAGAACCAAGAGACCCAGTACTTC.

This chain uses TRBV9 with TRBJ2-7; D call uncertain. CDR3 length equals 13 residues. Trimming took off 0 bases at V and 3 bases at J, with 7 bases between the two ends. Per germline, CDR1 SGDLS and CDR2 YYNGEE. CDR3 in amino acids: CASSVGGHYEQYF. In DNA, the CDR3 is TGTGCCAGCAGCGTAGGTGGCCACTACGAGCAGTACTTC.

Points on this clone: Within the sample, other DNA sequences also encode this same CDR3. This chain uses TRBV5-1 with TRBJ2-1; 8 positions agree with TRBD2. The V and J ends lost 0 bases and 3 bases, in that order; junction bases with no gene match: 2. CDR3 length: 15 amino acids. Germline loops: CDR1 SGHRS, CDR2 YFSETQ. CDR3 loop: CASSLGGRLYNEQFF. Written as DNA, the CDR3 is TGCGCCAGCAGCTTGGGCGGGAGGCTCTACAATGAGCAGTTCTTC.

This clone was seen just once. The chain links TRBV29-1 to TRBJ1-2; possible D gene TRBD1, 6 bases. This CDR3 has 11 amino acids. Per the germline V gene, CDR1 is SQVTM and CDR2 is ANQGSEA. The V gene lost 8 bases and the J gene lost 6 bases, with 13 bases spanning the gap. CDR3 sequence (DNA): TGCAGCATCGCAGGGGTTGATGGCTACACCTTC. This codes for CSIAGVDGYTF.

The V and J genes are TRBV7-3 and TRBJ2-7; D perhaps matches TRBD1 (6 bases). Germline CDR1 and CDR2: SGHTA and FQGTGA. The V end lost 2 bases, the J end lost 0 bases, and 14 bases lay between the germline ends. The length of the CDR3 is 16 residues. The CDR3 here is CASSLSGAVSSYEQYF. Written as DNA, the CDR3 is TGTGCCAGCAGCTTATCAGGGGCCGTTAGCTCCTACGAGCAGTACTTC.

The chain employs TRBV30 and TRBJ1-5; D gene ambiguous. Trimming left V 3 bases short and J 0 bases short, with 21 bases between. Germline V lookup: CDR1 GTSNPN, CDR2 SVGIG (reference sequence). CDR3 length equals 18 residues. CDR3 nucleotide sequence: TGTGCCTGGAGGGCCCTGTCACTTCATCCCAGTAGCAATCAGCCCCAGCATTTT. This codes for CAWRALSLHPSSNQPQHF.

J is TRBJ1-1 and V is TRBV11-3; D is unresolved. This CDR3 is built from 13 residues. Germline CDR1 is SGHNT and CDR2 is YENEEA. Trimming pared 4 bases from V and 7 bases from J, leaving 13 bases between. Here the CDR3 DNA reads TGTGCCAGCAGCTCTCCAACGGGGATTGAAGCTTTCTTT. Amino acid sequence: CASSSPTGIEAFF.

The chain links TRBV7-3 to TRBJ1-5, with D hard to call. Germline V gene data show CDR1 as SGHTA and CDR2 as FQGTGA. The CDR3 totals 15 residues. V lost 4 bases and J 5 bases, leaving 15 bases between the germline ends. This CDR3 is CASSSRGGIDQPQHF. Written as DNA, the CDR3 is TGTGCCAGCAGCTCCCGGGGAGGGATCGATCAGCCCCAGCATTTT.